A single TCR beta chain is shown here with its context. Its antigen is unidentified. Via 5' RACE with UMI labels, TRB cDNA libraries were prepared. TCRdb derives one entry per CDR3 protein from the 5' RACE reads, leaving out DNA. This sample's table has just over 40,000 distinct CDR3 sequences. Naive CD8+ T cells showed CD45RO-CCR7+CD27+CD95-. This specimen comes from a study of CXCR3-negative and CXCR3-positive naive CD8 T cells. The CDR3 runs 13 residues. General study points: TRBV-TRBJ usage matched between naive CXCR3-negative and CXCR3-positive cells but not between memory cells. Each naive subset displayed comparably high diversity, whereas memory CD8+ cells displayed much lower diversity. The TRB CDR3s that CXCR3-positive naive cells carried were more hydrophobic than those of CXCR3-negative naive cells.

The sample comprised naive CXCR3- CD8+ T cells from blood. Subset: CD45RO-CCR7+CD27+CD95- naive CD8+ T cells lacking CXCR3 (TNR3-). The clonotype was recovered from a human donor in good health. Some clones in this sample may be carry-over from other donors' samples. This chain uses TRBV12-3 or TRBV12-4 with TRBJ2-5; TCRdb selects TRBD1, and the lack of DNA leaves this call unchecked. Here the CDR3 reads CASSPIQGETQYF.